The 8 T cell receptor beta chains presented below share a single source sample, sequenced in a study of control samples from healthy donors and cancer patients. TCRdb's table, derived via immunoSEQ multiplex PCR, lists solely in-frame clones and lacks some. Among about 130,000 clones listed, around 93% were seen once. Material: PBMCs. The receptor set was obtained from a man aged 45 to 65 with head and neck cancer.

The chain recombines TRBV10-3 with TRBJ1-5; D is possibly TRBD1 (6 bases). The V and J ends lost 0 bases and 6 bases respectively, with 12 bases between them. CDR3 length: 15 amino acids. From germline, CDR1 is ENHRY and CDR2 SYGVKD. The CDR3 sequence: CAISESITGRQPQHF. In DNA, the CDR3 is TGTGCCATCAGTGAGTCGATCACAGGGCGTCAGCCCCAGCATTTT.

J is TRBJ2-1 and V is TRBV9; perhaps D is TRBD1 or TRBD2 (6 bases each). This CDR3 is 16 amino acids long. CDR1 SGDLS and CDR2 YYNGEE come from the germline V gene. V shed 0 bases and J shed 3 bases, with 13 bases lying between them. The CDR3 sequence: CASSVAGGGSYNEQFF. DNA for the CDR3: TGTGCCAGCAGCGTAGCTGGAGGGGGGAGCTACAATGAGCAGTTCTTC. The whole variable domain, filled in from reference TRBV9 and TRBJ2-1, reads DSGVTQTPKHLITATGQRVTLRCSPRSGDLSVYWYQQSLDQGLQFLIQYYNGEERAKGNILERFSAQQFPDLHSELNLSSLELGDSALYFCASSVAGGGSYNEQFFGPGTRLTVL.

V is TRBV19 and J is TRBJ2-3; D is unclear. CDR1 LNHDA and CDR2 SQIVND come from the germline V gene (reference sequence). The CDR3 has 15 residues. The ends were cut back, 1 base at V and 2 bases at J, with 10 bases in the middle. The CDR3 here is CASSIGGIYTDTQYF. Here the CDR3 DNA reads TGTGCCAGTAGTATAGGTGGGATTTACACAGATACGCAGTATTTT.

V usage is TRBV5-8 and J usage is TRBJ2-4, with D hard to call. CDR1 is SGHTS and CDR2 is YDEGEE in the germline V gene. The CDR3 sequence is 16 residues long. The V and J ends lost 2 bases and 2 bases respectively, with 14 bases between them. As DNA, the CDR3 is TGTGCCAGCAGCTTCGGTCCTAATCCCCCCAAAAACATTCAGTACTTC. It is translated as CASSFGPNPPKNIQYF.

This chain joins TRBV5-3 and TRBJ1-4, with D perhaps matching TRBD1 (5 bases). TRBV5-3 is an ORF for which the function is uncertain. Trimming took off 0 bases at V and 7 bases at J, with 22 bases between the two ends. CDR3 length: 18 residues. CDR3: CARSLVTGPGEDGEKLFF. The CDR3 DNA reads TGTGCCAGAAGCTTGGTAACAGGCCCTGGAGAGGACGGTGAAAAACTGTTTTTT.

This clone was observed a single time. The genes are TRBV3-1 (or the pseudogene TRBV3-2) and TRBJ1-1; D is ambiguous. The CDR3 length is 14 residues. The germline V gene has CDR1 LGHDT and CDR2 YNNKEL (reference sequence). Trimming removed 2 bases at V and 1 base at J, with 8 bases between. The CDR3 region has the DNA TGTGCCAGCAGCCAATTCGGGGAGAACACTGAAGCTTTCTTT. Translation: CASSQFGENTEAFF.

This chain connects TRBV5-4 to TRBJ2-3; the D is unclear. V dropped 3 bases and J dropped 6 bases, with 8 bases sitting between them. This CDR3 is built from 12 residues. Germline-derived CDR1 and CDR2 are SGHNT and YYREEE (reference sequence). The DNA for the CDR3 is TGTGCCAGCAGCTCTCGCGATGATACGCAGTATTTT. The encoded protein is CASSSRDDTQYF.

The V gene is TRBV7-2, the J gene TRBJ1-1; D gene ambiguous. Germline V CDR1 and CDR2: SGHTA, FQGNSA. The V end lost 3 bases, the J end lost 0 bases, and 8 bases lay between the germline ends. The CDR3 has 14 amino acids. CDR3 DNA sequence: TGTGCCAGCAGCTTTGAGTTCCTGAACACTGAAGCTTTCTTT. It is translated as CASSFEFLNTEAFF.